These 14 T cell receptor beta chains were sequenced from one sample in a study of identical twins (dated by TCRdb to the mid-2010s). The method behind the library was 5' RACE. These reads were obtained on an Illumina HiSeq 2000. TCRdb reanalyzed the raw reads on its own, using fastp at Q25 for trimming and MiXCR for clone calling, and kept in-frame beta chains. When rows share a CDR3 protein, they turn into one entry using the most common DNA and genes. The sample data list hundreds of thousands of distinct CDR3 sequences, and approximately 20% of these were observed just once. Around 0.5% of the sample is taken by the ten largest. These data were likewise used in another study, on yellow fever vaccine responses in identical twins.

Material for sequencing was CD4+ T cells sorted from blood. These receptors all stem from a woman between 18 and 29 years old in good health.

This chain connects TRBV20-1 to TRBJ2-1; D not certain. The V end lost 3 bases, the J end lost 8 bases, and 17 bases lay between the germline ends. This CDR3 contains 14 residues. Germline-derived CDR1 and CDR2 are DFQATT and SNEGSKA (reference sequence). CDR3 loop: CSASFGSSIDEQFF. The CDR3 nucleotides are TGCAGTGCTAGTTTCGGGTCCTCAATTGATGAGCAGTTCTTC.

The rearrangement links TRBV20-1 to TRBJ2-7; 7 bases map to TRBD1. There are 14 residues in the CDR3. Germline CDR1 is DFQATT and CDR2 is SNEGSKA (reference sequence). The J segment lost 2 bases and the V segment lost 5 bases, leaving 9 bases of the junction unmatched. CDR3 amino acids: CSADGDRDAYEQYV. The CDR3 nucleotides read TGCAGTGCTGACGGAGACAGGGATGCCTACGAGCAGTACGTC.

This chain uses TRBV20-1 with TRBJ2-7; TRBD2 agrees at 14 bases. CDR3 size: 13 residues. In germline, CDR1 is DFQATT, CDR2 SNEGSKA (reference sequence). V was clipped by 3 bases and J by 5 bases; unmatched bases: 0. The CDR3 bases are TGCAGTGCTAGGGGACTAGCGGGAGACGAGCAGTACTTC. Residues: CSARGLAGDEQYF.

This clonotype turned up a few times. The chain employs TRBV20-1 and TRBJ2-7, with D perhaps matching TRBD2 (6 bases). This CDR3 has 14 amino acids. Trimming removed 5 bases from V and 0 bases from J, with 14 bases in between. In germline, CDR1 is DFQATT, CDR2 SNEGSKA (reference sequence). The CDR3 loop is CSARGAGYSYEQYF. CDR3 DNA sequence: TGCAGTGCTCGCGGGGCAGGTTACTCCTACGAGCAGTACTTC.

This clonotype appeared a few times. This rearrangement joins TRBV15 to TRBJ2-1; the D is unclear. The CDR3 loop spans 16 amino acids. The V gene's germline CDR1 is LNHNV and CDR2 YYDKDF (reference sequence). With 4 bases removed from V and 5 bases from J, the gap between germline ends came to 18 bases. DNA of the CDR3: TGTGCCACCAGCAACCTGAGTAGCCCGAGGAACAATGAGCAGTTCTTC. Translating gives CATSNLSSPRNNEQFF.

This chain connects TRBV5-1 to TRBJ2-1; 7 bases line up with TRBD2. V gave up 1 base and J gave up 7 bases; unmatched junction bases: 20. CDR3 size: 19 residues. Germline V lookup: CDR1 SGHRS, CDR2 YFSETQ. The CDR3 reads CASSLQFLYLAGAVNEQFF. The CDR3 DNA follows: TGCGCCAGCAGCTTGCAGTTCTTGTATTTGGCGGGAGCGGTGAATGAGCAGTTCTTC. Based on the CDR3 plus reference TRBV5-1 and TRBJ2-1, the full variable domain is KAGVTQTPRYLIKTRGQQVTLSCSPISGHRSVSWYQQTPGQGLQFLFEYFSETQRNKGNFPGRFSGRQFSNSRSEMNVSTLELGDSALYLCASSLQFLYLAGAVNEQFFGPGTRLTVL.

The chain has TRBV2 and TRBJ2-3, with D possibly TRBD2 on 6 matching bases. Trimming pared 4 bases from V and 2 bases from J, leaving 10 bases between. CDR3 length: 14 amino acids. The germline V gene encodes CDR1 SNHLY and CDR2 FYNNEI. CDR3 nucleotides: TGTGCCAGCAGTGGGGACTTACCCACAGATACGCAGTATTTT. It specifies CASSGDLPTDTQYF.

This clonotype has only a few counts. This chain links TRBV12-3 or TRBV12-4 with TRBJ1-2; 7 nucleotides align to TRBD1. This CDR3 region has 15 residues. The junction had 16 bases not matched to a gene; V was cut back by 5 bases and J by 10 bases. The CDR3 region has the DNA TGTGCCAGCAGTCCCACCCCAGGGGACAGTGATGACTACACCTTC. It codes for CASSPTPGDSDDYTF.

CDR3 in DNA: TGCGCCAGCAGCCAAGTCGGACCAACTAGCACAGATACGCAGTATTTT. This gives the protein CASSQVGPTSTDTQYF. The rearrangement joins TRBV4-1 to TRBJ2-3; D unresolved. Trimming left V 1 base short and J 0 bases short, with 11 bases between. The CDR3 extends over 16 amino acids. The germline V gene has CDR1 MGHRA and CDR2 YSYEKL.

The chain is built from TRBV7-6 and TRBJ2-1, with a possible D match to TRBD2 (6 bases). The CDR3 length is 18 residues. Trimming took 5 bases from V and 1 from J, leaving 21 bases between them. The germline gives CDR1 SGHVS, CDR2 FNYEAQ. CDR3 amino acids: CASSPGLGGPKSYNEQFF. DNA for the CDR3: TGTGCCAGCAGCCCTGGTTTGGGGGGACCTAAATCCTACAATGAGCAGTTCTTC.

V gene TRBV7-2 combines with J gene TRBJ2-1; D is perhaps TRBD2 (5 bases). V was clipped by 7 bases and J by 0 bases, with 13 bases between them. In germline, CDR1 is SGHTA, CDR2 FQGNSA. This CDR3 has 15 amino acids. DNA of the CDR3: TGTGCCAGCACCTTGGGCGGGCCCTCCTACAATGAGCAGTTCTTC. Translation: CASTLGGPSYNEQFF.

This clonotype has a handful of counts. The chain uses TRBV5-1 and TRBJ2-7, with TRBD2 identical over 11 bases. The CDR3 loop spans 13 amino acids. The germline V gene has CDR1 SGHRS and CDR2 YFSETQ. Trimming took 4 bases from V and 4 from J; bases not matched to a gene: 1. This CDR3 is CASSGTSGYEQYF. The CDR3 DNA sequence: TGCGCCAGCAGCGGGACTAGCGGTTACGAGCAGTACTTC. Full variable domain (missing parts from reference TRBV5-1 and TRBJ2-7): KAGVTQTPRYLIKTRGQQVTLSCSPISGHRSVSWYQQTPGQGLQFLFEYFSETQRNKGNFPGRFSGRQFSNSRSEMNVSTLELGDSALYLCASSGTSGYEQYFGPGTRLTVT.

The gene calls are TRBV10-3 and TRBJ2-2; D ambiguous. Deletions cut 4 bases from V and 8 bases from J, with 17 bases between. Germline loops: CDR1 ENHRY, CDR2 SYGVKD. The CDR3 runs 15 residues. CDR3 in DNA: TGTGCCATCAGTGTGAAACTTCCCAGTGTGGGGGAGCTGTTTTTT. Translated, it gives CAISVKLPSVGELFF.

This clonotype came up many times. The chain couples TRBV3-1 to TRBJ1-2, with D maybe TRBD1 (5 bases). The CDR3 runs 13 residues. Trimming pared 5 bases from V and 2 bases from J, leaving 9 bases between. Germline values: CDR1 LGHDT, CDR2 YNNKEL (reference sequence). CDR3 sequence reads: CASSGAVNYGYTF. The CDR3 coding sequence is TGTGCCAGCAGCGGGGCAGTGAACTATGGCTACACCTTC.